The 13 T cell receptor beta chains given below trace back to one sample, sequenced in a study of CD8 T cells in ankylosing spondylitis. TCRdb re-called the 5' RACE reads through MiXCR, storing one row per CDR3 protein. The profile covers around 230,000 distinct CDR3 sequences, with 8% to 9.5% appearing a single time and around 6.8% taken by the ten largest. Sequenced material: blood, either unsorted or a sorted T cell fraction (not recorded which). The origin of the receptors is a male donor with ankylosing spondylitis or in good health (not recorded which).

Ten or more counts support this clonotype. The genes are TRBV6-2 or TRBV6-3 and TRBJ1-5, with 9 positions matching TRBD1. J gave up 5 bases and V 5 bases, and 7 bases lay outside the gene matches. The CDR3 loop spans 15 amino acids. CDR1 and CDR2 (germline): MNHEY, SVGEGT. As DNA, the CDR3 is TGTGCCAGCAGTCCCGGGACAGGGCTTTATCAGCCCCAGCATTTT. Amino acids: CASSPGTGLYQPQHF.

Ten or more counts support this clonotype. This chain links TRBV7-9 with TRBJ2-1; TRBD2 matches at 7 bases. Germline V CDR1 and CDR2: SEHNR, FQNEAQ (reference sequence). Trimming took 0 bases from V and 10 from J; bases not matched to a gene: 6. CDR3 size: 14 residues. CDR3 DNA sequence: TGTGCCAGCAGCTTAGCGCGGGGAGGGAAAGAGCAGTTCTTC. This translates into CASSLARGGKEQFF.

In this sample, this clonotype turned up many times. The rearrangement uses TRBV20-1 and TRBJ2-1, with D possibly being TRBD2 (5 bases). V lost 6 bases and J lost 5, with 17 bases in between. Germline V lookup: CDR1 DFQATT, CDR2 SNEGSKA (reference sequence). The CDR3 loop spans 14 amino acids. The CDR3 loop is CSAITGNAHNEQFF. As DNA, the CDR3 is TGCAGTGCCATAACGGGAAACGCCCACAATGAGCAGTTCTTC.

Many counts were recorded for this clonotype. V gene TRBV30 combines with J gene TRBJ1-1; the D is unclear. V was pared by 1 base and J by 5 bases, with 14 bases between. The CDR3 has 14 amino acids. The germline V gene has CDR1 GTSNPN and CDR2 SVGIG (reference sequence). The CDR3 nucleotides are TGTGCCTGGAGTGGAAGGTTACTGGGTACTGAAGCTTTCTTT. Protein: CAWSGRLLGTEAFF.

The chain employs TRBV6-1 and TRBJ2-1; possible D gene TRBD1, 6 bases. The CDR3 covers 13 residues. The germline V gene encodes CDR1 MNHNS and CDR2 SASEGT. V lost 0 bases and J 9 bases, leaving 9 bases between the germline ends. CDR3 in amino acids: CASSEARGGEQFF. CDR3 DNA sequence: TGTGCCAGCAGTGAAGCGCGAGGGGGTGAGCAGTTCTTC.

This clonotype was seen ten or more times. The chain employs TRBV21-1 and TRBJ2-7; TRBD1 is taken as the D call from the table, unchecked against the DNA. TRBV21-1 is a pseudogene. The CDR3 spans 15 residues. Here the CDR3 reads CASRDRSRSSYEQYF. The CDR3 nucleotides read TGTGCCAGCAGAGATCGTTCCCGAAGCTCCTACGAGCAGTACTTC.

There are many counts of this clonotype. This chain links TRBV5-6 with TRBJ1-1, with 7 bases that match TRBD1. The CDR3 loop spans 14 amino acids. Germline V CDR1 and CDR2: SGHDT, YYEEEE. Trimming at V came to 4 bases and at J to 3 bases, leaving 6 bases not matched to a gene. The CDR3 bases are TGTGCCAGCAGCGTCTCAGGGGGGGACACTGAAGCTTTCTTT. This translates into CASSVSGGDTEAFF.

In its sample, this clonotype was seen many times. The chain combines TRBV2 with TRBJ1-1, with D unclear. The CDR3 loop spans 14 amino acids. CDR1 and CDR2 (germline): SNHLY, FYNNEI. Trimming left V 2 bases short and J 8 bases short, with 15 bases between. Written as DNA, the CDR3 is TGTGCCAGCAGTGAATATCCCCCTGACTCCGAAGCTTTCTTT. It codes for CASSEYPPDSEAFF.

This clonotype was picked up many times. CDR3 nucleotides: TGCGCCAGCAGCTCCCGAGGACTAGCGGGAGGAACCCAAAGCATTCAGTACTTC. Amino acid sequence: CASSSRGLAGGTQSIQYF. V and J are TRBV5-1 and TRBJ2-4, with 14 bases fitting TRBD2. This CDR3 has 18 amino acids. With V trimmed by 3 bases and J by 9 bases, 14 bases remained unmatched. Germline assignment: CDR1 SGHRS and CDR2 YFSETQ.

This clonotype occurred many times. The V gene is TRBV7-2, the J gene TRBJ2-1; possible D gene TRBD1, 5 bases. Germline V CDR1 and CDR2: SGHTA, FQGNSA. The CDR3 consists of 14 residues. Trimming removed 0 bases at V and 8 bases at J, with 11 bases between. The CDR3 sequence is CASSLAPRADEQFF. For the CDR3, the DNA is TGTGCCAGCAGCTTAGCGCCCAGGGCCGATGAGCAGTTCTTC.

This clonotype occurred a few times. The chain couples TRBV5-5 to TRBJ1-1; no clear D gene. Looked up from germline, CDR1 is SGHKS and CDR2 is YYEKEE (reference sequence). This CDR3 is 15 amino acids long. V lost 2 bases and J lost 2, with 13 bases in between. In nucleotides, the CDR3 is TGTGCCAGCAGCTTAGCGGGAGCCATAAACACTGAAGCTTTCTTT. Translation: CASSLAGAINTEAFF.

This clonotype was seen ten or more times. This rearrangement joins TRBV11-2 to TRBJ2-3; D not resolved. CDR3 length equals 15 residues. Trimming shortened V by 0 bases and J by 6 bases, and 13 bases separated the two germline ends. Germline CDR1 SGHAT, CDR2 FQNNGV. The CDR3 region is CASSLELVVTDTQYF. CDR3 nucleotides: TGTGCCAGCAGCTTAGAGCTGGTAGTTACTGATACGCAGTATTTT.

This clonotype was recorded at least ten times. The chain recombines TRBV19 with TRBJ2-1; TRBD1 aligns across 8 bases. The germline V gene encodes CDR1 LNHDA and CDR2 SQIVND (reference sequence). The CDR3 has 15 amino acids. Losses at the gene ends were 5 bases for V and 4 bases for J; bases not matched to a gene: 7. DNA for the CDR3: TGTGCCAGTAGTTCAGGGGGCTCGGGATACAATGAGCAGTTCTTC. It specifies CASSSGGSGYNEQFF.